A single TCR beta chain is shown here with its context. The CDR3 totals 14 residues. Germline values: CDR1 ENHRY, CDR2 SYGVKD. The junction had 1 base not matched to a gene; V was cut back by 5 bases and J by 2 bases. The data were taken from a study of blood T cell repertoires in COVID-19. On the study more broadly: PBMCs, B-cell-depleted T cells, or T cells provided the cDNA or gDNA that made up the material.

In the original workflow: Reference gene primer amplification gave nucleated cell count estimates. Profiled with immunoSEQ multiplex PCR; TCRdb holds only in-frame clones, not every one. V and J calls and clone size come straight from that table; D and trimming were deduced from the DNA. This table has some 40,000 clones, roughly 88% appearing once. This sequence originates from a human donor in a cohort sampled during active COVID-19. What was sequenced was peripheral blood. The chain employs TRBV10-3 and TRBJ2-5; 11 nucleotides align to TRBD1. The CDR3: CAISRDRGQETQYF. CDR3 bases: TGTGCCATCAGTCGGGACAGGGGGCAAGAGACCCAGTACTTC.